This T cell receptor (beta chain) came from a study of CD4 T cells in relation to SARS-CoV-2 and coronaviruses. Before the COVID-19 pandemic, during about 2010-2018, CD4+ T cells were taken from unexposed donors. CD4+ T cells were isolated from the cells after about 11 days of culture. Here immunoSEQ multiplex PCR was the method, and the copy in TCRdb shows in-frame clones only, minus some. Of nearly 20,000 clones detected, about 80% appear once; the ten largest clones hold 9.5% to 12%. Concerning this clone itself: Antigen specificity is unknown.

From germline, CDR1 is SQVTM and CDR2 ANQGSEA. V shed 7 bases, J shed 4 bases, and the junction held 7 bases outside the gene matches. The CDR3 consists of 14 residues. The rearrangement uses TRBV29-1 and TRBJ2-5; TRBD2 aligns across 12 bases. The material sequenced was CD4+ T cells from PBMCs, cultured in vitro. The receptor was derived from a human donor in good health. The CDR3 here is CSAASGRVRETQYF. For the CDR3, the DNA is TGCAGCGCTGCTAGCGGGAGGGTGCGAGAGACCCAGTACTTC.